Listed below are T cell receptor beta chains from one sample, sequenced in a study of Ad26.COV2.S vaccination and SARS-CoV-2 variants. TCRdb's table, derived via immunoSEQ multiplex PCR, lists solely in-frame clones and lacks some. The top ten hold 15% to 20% of the sample, which has around 94,000 clones, roughly 75% seen once. Specimen: peripheral blood, collected after recovery from COVID-19. The source of these receptors is a human donor who had recovered from COVID-19. Both conserved end residues are part of each CDR3. A D gene is named only where the DNA matches it firmly. Clone size is stated in some rows and not others, as once, few, many or a class when expanded.

abundance: -; j_gene: TRBJ1-2; v_gene: TRBV10-3; d_gene: -; CDR3aa: CAISEEGEDRDGYTF; CDR3nt: TGTGCCATCAGTGAGGAAGGGGAAGATAGGGATGGCTACACCTTC
abundance: -; j_gene: TRBJ1-4; v_gene: TRBV28; d_gene: TRBD1; CDR3aa: CASNGQGGNEKLFF; CDR3nt: TGTGCCAGCAACGGACAGGGGGGTAATGAAAAACTGTTTTTT
abundance: -; j_gene: TRBJ2-5; v_gene: TRBV11-2; d_gene: -; CDR3aa: CASRKSYREEETQYF; CDR3nt: TGTGCCAGCAGAAAGAGTTACAGGGAAGAAGAGACCCAGTACTTC
abundance: -; j_gene: TRBJ2-1; v_gene: TRBV20-1; d_gene: -; CDR3aa: CSASFGEAQLNEQFF; CDR3nt: TGCAGTGCTAGTTTTGGGGAGGCACAACTCAATGAGCAGTTCTTC
abundance: -; j_gene: TRBJ2-7; v_gene: TRBV5-5; d_gene: -; CDR3aa: CASSLTGNEQYF; CDR3nt: TGTGCCAGCAGCTTGACAGGGAATGAGCAGTACTTC
abundance: -; j_gene: TRBJ2-7; v_gene: TRBV18; d_gene: -; CDR3aa: CASSPGTTYEQYF; CDR3nt: TGTGCCAGCTCGCCCGGGACAACGTACGAGCAGTACTTC
abundance: -; j_gene: TRBJ2-5; v_gene: TRBV3-1/TRBV3-2; d_gene: -; CDR3aa: CASTPVGLGETQYF; CDR3nt: TGTGCCAGCACCCCTGTGGGGTTAGGGGAGACCCAGTACTTC
abundance: -; j_gene: TRBJ2-6; v_gene: TRBV9; d_gene: -; CDR3aa: CASSVDPTQASGANVLTF; CDR3nt: TGTGCCAGCAGCGTAGACCCGACACAGGCCTCTGGGGCCAACGTCCTGACTTTC
abundance: -; j_gene: TRBJ1-1; v_gene: TRBV19; d_gene: -; CDR3aa: CASSRSGMGEAFF; CDR3nt: TGTGCCAGTAGTAGGTCAGGGATGGGTGAAGCTTTCTTT
abundance: few; j_gene: TRBJ2-7; v_gene: TRBV6-5; d_gene: -; CDR3aa: CASTEDSLGNEQYF; CDR3nt: TGTGCCAGCACCGAGGACAGCTTAGGGAACGAGCAGTACTTC
abundance: once; j_gene: TRBJ1-4; v_gene: TRBV4-2; d_gene: -; CDR3aa: CASSQVAGNNEKLFF; CDR3nt: TGTGCCAGCAGCCAAGTCGCGGGCAATAATGAAAAACTGTTTTTT
abundance: -; j_gene: TRBJ1-2; v_gene: TRBV30; d_gene: -; CDR3aa: CAWSSGQGYTF; CDR3nt: TGTGCCTGGAGTTCGGGGCAAGGCTACACCTTC
abundance: -; j_gene: TRBJ1-1; v_gene: TRBV5-1; d_gene: -; CDR3aa: CASSLIGSRNTEAFF; CDR3nt: TGCGCCAGCAGCTTAATCGGGTCTCGGAACACTGAAGCTTTCTTT
abundance: -; j_gene: TRBJ2-7; v_gene: TRBV11-2; d_gene: -; CDR3aa: CASSLGGSYEQYF; CDR3nt: TGTGCCAGCAGCTTAGGGGGGTCCTACGAGCAGTACTTC
abundance: -; j_gene: TRBJ2-2; v_gene: TRBV3-1/TRBV3-2; d_gene: -; CDR3aa: CASSKGDTGELFF; CDR3nt: TGTGCCAGCAGCAAGGGGGACACCGGGGAGCTGTTTTTT
abundance: many; j_gene: TRBJ1-5; v_gene: TRBV11-2; d_gene: -; CDR3aa: CASPLRTWAGQPQHF; CDR3nt: TGTGCCAGCCCACTGAGAACTTGGGCCGGCCAGCCCCAGCATTTT
abundance: -; j_gene: TRBJ1-1; v_gene: TRBV28; d_gene: TRBD1; CDR3aa: CASSLDRVGTEAFF; CDR3nt: TGTGCCAGCAGTCTAGACAGGGTAGGCACTGAAGCTTTCTTT
abundance: -; j_gene: TRBJ1-1; v_gene: TRBV27; d_gene: -; CDR3aa: CASSLSHPITFAFF; CDR3nt: TGTGCCAGCAGTTTATCGCACCCCATAACATTCGCTTTCTTT
abundance: -; j_gene: TRBJ2-7; v_gene: TRBV7-9; d_gene: TRBD1; CDR3aa: CASSSEGTGAYEQYF; CDR3nt: TGTGCCAGCAGCTCGGAAGGGACAGGGGCCTACGAGCAGTACTTC
abundance: -; j_gene: TRBJ1-1; v_gene: TRBV5-1; d_gene: TRBD1; CDR3aa: CATRRRDRANTEAFF; CDR3nt: TGCGCCACCAGAAGAAGGGACAGGGCGAACACTGAAGCTTTCTTT
abundance: -; j_gene: TRBJ1-3; v_gene: TRBV7-2; d_gene: -; CDR3aa: CASSFRHTLLNTIYF; CDR3nt: TGTGCCAGCAGCTTCCGGCACACCCTTTTGAACACCATATATTTT
abundance: once; j_gene: TRBJ2-7; v_gene: TRBV4-1; d_gene: -; CDR3aa: CASSQQGSYEQYF; CDR3nt: TGCGCCAGCAGCCAACAGGGCTCCTACGAGCAGTACTTC
abundance: once; j_gene: TRBJ1-4; v_gene: TRBV5-4; d_gene: -; CDR3aa: CASSRRTAGGEKLFF; CDR3nt: TGTGCCAGCAGCAGAAGGACGGCGGGCGGTGAAAAACTGTTTTTT
abundance: once; j_gene: TRBJ2-3; v_gene: TRBV7-3; d_gene: TRBD2; CDR3aa: CASSLQASGGQDTQYF; CDR3nt: TGTGCCAGCAGCTTACAGGCTAGCGGGGGTCAAGATACGCAGTATTTT
abundance: once; j_gene: TRBJ2-1; v_gene: TRBV7-2; d_gene: TRBD1; CDR3aa: CASSQRLGTGVGSEQFF; CDR3nt: TGTGCCAGCAGCCAGAGGTTGGGGACAGGGGTCGGGAGTGAGCAGTTCTTC
abundance: -; j_gene: TRBJ2-2; v_gene: TRBV28; d_gene: -; CDR3aa: CASSTPGPSSGELFF; CDR3nt: TGTGCCAGCAGTACCCCGGGGCCTTCATCCGGGGAGCTGTTTTTT
abundance: -; j_gene: TRBJ2-5; v_gene: TRBV6-5; d_gene: -; CDR3aa: CASSYMEQETQYF; CDR3nt: TGTGCCAGCAGCTACATGGAGCAAGAGACCCAGTACTTC
abundance: few; j_gene: TRBJ1-5; v_gene: TRBV29-1; d_gene: TRBD1; CDR3aa: CSVTIGGQGGQPQHF; CDR3nt: TGCAGCGTCACAATTGGGGGACAGGGAGGTCAGCCCCAGCATTTT
abundance: -; j_gene: TRBJ2-2; v_gene: TRBV11-3; d_gene: TRBD2; CDR3aa: CASSPSVAGDPTGELFF; CDR3nt: TGTGCCAGCAGCCCCTCCGTAGCGGGGGACCCCACCGGGGAGCTGTTTTTT
abundance: -; j_gene: TRBJ2-2; v_gene: TRBV28; d_gene: -; CDR3aa: CASRYTQDTGELFF; CDR3nt: TGTGCCAGCAGGTACACACAGGACACCGGGGAGCTGTTTTTT
abundance: few; j_gene: TRBJ2-2; v_gene: TRBV28; d_gene: -; CDR3aa: CASSPPRANTGELFF; CDR3nt: TGTGCCAGCAGCCCCCCCAGGGCGAACACCGGGGAGCTGTTTTTT